This T cell receptor (beta chain) was observed in a study of cytomegalovirus exposure and HLA in healthy donors. Findings and limits, study-wide: Data from an earlier analysis indicated that most TCR beta V segments were productive either about 90% or about 30% of the time. Usually a TCR sequence was rare, but some public TCRs were found in many donors.

Although they were nominally healthy when sampled, donors likely had unrecorded immune exposures. The ends lost 6 bases at V and 2 bases at J; junction bases unmatched: 3. The CDR3 consists of 13 residues. Per the germline V gene, CDR1 is SQVTM and CDR2 is ANQGSEA. Primers: 60 Vbeta forward and 13 Jbeta reverse. TCRdb's table, derived via immunoSEQ multiplex PCR, lists solely in-frame clones and lacks some. This repertoire shows 42,000 or so clones, roughly 47% found once; its top ten account for 12%. About this clone itself: Its antigen remains unknown.

This rearrangement joins TRBV29-1 to TRBJ2-3; 9 positions match TRBD1. This sequence was found in a human donor in good health. Material for sequencing was PBMCs. The CDR3 DNA reads as TGCAGCGTAGGGGACAGGGTCACAGATACGCAGTATTTT. Encoded protein: CSVGDRVTDTQYF.